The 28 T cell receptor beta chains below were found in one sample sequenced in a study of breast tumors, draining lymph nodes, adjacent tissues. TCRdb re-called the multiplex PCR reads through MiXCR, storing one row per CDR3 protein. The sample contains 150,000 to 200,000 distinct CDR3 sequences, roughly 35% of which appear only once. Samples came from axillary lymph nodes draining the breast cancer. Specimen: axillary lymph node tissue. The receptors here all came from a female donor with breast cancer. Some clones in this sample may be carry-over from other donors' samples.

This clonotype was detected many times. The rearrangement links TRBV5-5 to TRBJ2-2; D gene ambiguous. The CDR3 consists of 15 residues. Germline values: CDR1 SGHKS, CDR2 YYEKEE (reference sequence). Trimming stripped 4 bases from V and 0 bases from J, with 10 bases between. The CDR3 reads CASSRRVPNTGELFF. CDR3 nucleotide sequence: TGTGCCAGCAGCCGGAGAGTACCGAACACCGGGGAGCTGTTTTTT.

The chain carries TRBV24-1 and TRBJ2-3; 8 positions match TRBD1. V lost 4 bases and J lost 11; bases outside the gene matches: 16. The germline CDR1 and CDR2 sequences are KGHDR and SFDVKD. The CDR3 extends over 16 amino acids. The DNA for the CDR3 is TGTGCCACCAGTGACCCCGGGACAGGAACATACAATGAGCAGTATTTT. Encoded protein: CATSDPGTGTYNEQYF.

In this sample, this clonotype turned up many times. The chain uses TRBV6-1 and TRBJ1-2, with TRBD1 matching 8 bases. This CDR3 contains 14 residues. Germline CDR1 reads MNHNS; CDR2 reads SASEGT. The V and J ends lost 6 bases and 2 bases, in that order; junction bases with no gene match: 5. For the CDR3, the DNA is TGTGCCAGCAGAAATGACAGGGGAAACTATGGCTACACCTTC. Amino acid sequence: CASRNDRGNYGYTF.

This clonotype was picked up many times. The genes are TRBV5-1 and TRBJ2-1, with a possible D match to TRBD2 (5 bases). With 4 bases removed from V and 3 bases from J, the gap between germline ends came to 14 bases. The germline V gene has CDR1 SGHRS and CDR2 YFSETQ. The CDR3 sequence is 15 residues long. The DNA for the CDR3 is TGCGCCAGCAGCAAGAAGGACTCCTTCTACAATGAGCAGTTCTTC. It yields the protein CASSKKDSFYNEQFF. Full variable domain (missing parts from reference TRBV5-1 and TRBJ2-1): KAGVTQTPRYLIKTRGQQVTLSCSPISGHRSVSWYQQTPGQGLQFLFEYFSETQRNKGNFPGRFSGRQFSNSRSEMNVSTLELGDSALYLCASSKKDSFYNEQFFGPGTRLTVL.

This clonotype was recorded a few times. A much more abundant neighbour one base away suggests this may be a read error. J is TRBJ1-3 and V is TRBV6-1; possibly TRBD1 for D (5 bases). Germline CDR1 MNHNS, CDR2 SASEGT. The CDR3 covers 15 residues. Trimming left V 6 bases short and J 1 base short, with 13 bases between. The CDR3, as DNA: TGTGCCAGCAGGCCGACAGCGGGTTCTGGAAACACCATATATTTT. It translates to CASRPTAGSGNTIYF.

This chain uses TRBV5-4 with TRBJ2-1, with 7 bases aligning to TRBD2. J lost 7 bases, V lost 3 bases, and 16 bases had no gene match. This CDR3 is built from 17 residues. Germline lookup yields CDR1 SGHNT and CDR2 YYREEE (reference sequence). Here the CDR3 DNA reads TGTGCCAGCAGCTCGGACCCATCTAGCGGTCGCCGGAATGAGCAGTTCTTC. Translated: CASSSDPSSGRRNEQFF.

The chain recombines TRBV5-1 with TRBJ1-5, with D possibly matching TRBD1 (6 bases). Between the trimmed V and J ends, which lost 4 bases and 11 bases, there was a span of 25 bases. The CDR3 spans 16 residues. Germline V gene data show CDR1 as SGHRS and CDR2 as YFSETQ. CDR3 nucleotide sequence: TGCGCCAGCAGCCCCCTAGCGGGGGCGCCCCAAGAGACCCAGCATTTT. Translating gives CASSPLAGAPQETQHF. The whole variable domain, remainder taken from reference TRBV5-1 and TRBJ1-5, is KAGVTQTPRYLIKTRGQQVTLSCSPISGHRSVSWYQQTPGQGLQFLFEYFSETQRNKGNFPGRFSGRQFSNSRSEMNVSTLELGDSALYLCASSPLAGAPQETQHFGDGTRLSIL.

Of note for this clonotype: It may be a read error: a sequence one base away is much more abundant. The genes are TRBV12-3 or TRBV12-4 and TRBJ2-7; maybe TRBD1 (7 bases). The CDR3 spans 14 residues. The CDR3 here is CASGLSEQGGEQYF. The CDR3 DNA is TGTGCCAGCGGTTTATCGGAGCAGGGGGGCGAGCAGTACTTC.

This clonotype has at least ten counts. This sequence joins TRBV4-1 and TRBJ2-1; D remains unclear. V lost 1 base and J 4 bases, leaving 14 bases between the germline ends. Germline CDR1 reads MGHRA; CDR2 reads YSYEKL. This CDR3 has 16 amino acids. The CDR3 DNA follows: TGCGCCAGCAGCCAAGTCCGGTTAGTTAAGTACAATGAGCAGTTCTTC. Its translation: CASSQVRLVKYNEQFF.

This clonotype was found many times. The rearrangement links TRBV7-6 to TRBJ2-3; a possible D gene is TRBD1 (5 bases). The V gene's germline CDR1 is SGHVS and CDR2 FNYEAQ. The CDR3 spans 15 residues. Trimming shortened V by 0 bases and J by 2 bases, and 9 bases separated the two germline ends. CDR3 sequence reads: CASSLAQGPTDTQYF. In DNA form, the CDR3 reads TGTGCCAGCAGCTTAGCCCAGGGCCCCACAGATACGCAGTATTTT.

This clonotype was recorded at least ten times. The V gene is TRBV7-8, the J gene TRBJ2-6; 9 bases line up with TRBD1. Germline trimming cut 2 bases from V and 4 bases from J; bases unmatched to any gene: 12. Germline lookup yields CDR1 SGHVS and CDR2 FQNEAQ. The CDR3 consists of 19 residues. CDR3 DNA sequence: TGTGCCAGCAGCTTATCTGTACAGGGGGCCGTAGGGGGGGCCAACGTCCTGACTTTC. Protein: CASSLSVQGAVGGANVLTF.

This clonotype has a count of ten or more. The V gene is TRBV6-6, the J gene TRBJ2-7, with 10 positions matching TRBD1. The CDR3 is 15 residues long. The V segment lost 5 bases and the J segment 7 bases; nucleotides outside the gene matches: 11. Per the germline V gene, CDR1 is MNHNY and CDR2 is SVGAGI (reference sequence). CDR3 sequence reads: CASSITWTGGVEQYF. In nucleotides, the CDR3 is TGTGCCAGCAGTATCACCTGGACAGGGGGAGTGGAGCAGTACTTC.

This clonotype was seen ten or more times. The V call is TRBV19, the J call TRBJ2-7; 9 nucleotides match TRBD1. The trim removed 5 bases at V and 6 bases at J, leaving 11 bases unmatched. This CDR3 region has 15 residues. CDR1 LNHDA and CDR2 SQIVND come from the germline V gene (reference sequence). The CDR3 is CASSASGTGHAEQYF. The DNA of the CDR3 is TGTGCCAGTAGTGCTTCTGGGACAGGGCACGCCGAGCAGTACTTC.

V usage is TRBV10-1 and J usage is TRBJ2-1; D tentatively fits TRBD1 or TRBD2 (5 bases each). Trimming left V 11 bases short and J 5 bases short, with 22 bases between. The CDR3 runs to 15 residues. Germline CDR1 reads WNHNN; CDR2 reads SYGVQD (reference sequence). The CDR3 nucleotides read TGCGCCGACAGTGAGTCTATGGGGAGAAACAATGAGCAGTTCTTC. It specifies CADSESMGRNNEQFF.

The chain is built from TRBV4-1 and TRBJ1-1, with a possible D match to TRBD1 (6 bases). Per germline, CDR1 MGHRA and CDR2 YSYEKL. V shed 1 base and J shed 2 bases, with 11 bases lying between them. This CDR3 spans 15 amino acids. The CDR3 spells CASSQALGANTEAFF. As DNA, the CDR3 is TGCGCCAGCAGCCAAGCTCTGGGGGCAAACACTGAAGCTTTCTTT.

The CDR3 protein is CSAIGAANSPLHF. The CDR3 coding sequence is TGCAGCGCGATCGGGGCAGCGAATTCACCCCTCCACTTT. V gene TRBV20-1 combines with J gene TRBJ1-6; possible D gene TRBD1, 5 bases. The CDR3 extends over 13 amino acids. Germline-derived CDR1 and CDR2 are DFQATT and SNEGSKA (reference sequence).

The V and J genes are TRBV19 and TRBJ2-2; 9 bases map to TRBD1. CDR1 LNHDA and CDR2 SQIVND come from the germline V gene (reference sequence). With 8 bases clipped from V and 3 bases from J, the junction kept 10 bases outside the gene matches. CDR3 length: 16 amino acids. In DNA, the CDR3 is TGTGCCAGTTCCACAACCGGGACAGGGCACACCGGGGAGCTGTTTTTT. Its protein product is CASSTTGTGHTGELFF.

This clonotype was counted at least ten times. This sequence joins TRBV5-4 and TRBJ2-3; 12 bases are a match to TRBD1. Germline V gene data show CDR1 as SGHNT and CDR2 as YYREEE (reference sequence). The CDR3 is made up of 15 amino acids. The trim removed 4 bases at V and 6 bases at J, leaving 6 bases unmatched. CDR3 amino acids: CASSPEGQGADTQYF. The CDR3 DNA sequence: TGTGCCAGCAGCCCGGAGGGACAGGGGGCTGATACGCAGTATTTT. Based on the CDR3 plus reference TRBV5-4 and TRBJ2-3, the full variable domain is ETGVTQSPTHLIKTRGQQVTLRCSSQSGHNTVSWYQQALGQGPQFIFQYYREEENGRGNFPPRFSGLQFPNYSSELNVNALELDDSALYLCASSPEGQGADTQYFGPGTRLTVL.

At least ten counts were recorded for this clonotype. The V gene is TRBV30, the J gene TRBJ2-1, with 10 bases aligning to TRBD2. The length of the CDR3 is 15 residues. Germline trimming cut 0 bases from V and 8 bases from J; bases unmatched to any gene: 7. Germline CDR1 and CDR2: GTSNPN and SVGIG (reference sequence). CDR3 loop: CAWSVQAGGPDEQFF. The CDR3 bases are TGTGCCTGGAGTGTACAAGCGGGGGGGCCCGATGAGCAGTTCTTC.

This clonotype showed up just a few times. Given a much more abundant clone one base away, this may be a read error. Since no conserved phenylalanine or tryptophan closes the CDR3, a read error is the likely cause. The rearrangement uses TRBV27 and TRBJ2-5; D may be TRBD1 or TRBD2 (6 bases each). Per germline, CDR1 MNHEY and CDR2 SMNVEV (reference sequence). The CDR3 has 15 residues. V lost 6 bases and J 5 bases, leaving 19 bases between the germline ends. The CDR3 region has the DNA TGTGCCAGCAGCCTCCGACGGGGGCGTGGGGAGACCCAGTACCTC. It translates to CASSLRRGRGETQYL.

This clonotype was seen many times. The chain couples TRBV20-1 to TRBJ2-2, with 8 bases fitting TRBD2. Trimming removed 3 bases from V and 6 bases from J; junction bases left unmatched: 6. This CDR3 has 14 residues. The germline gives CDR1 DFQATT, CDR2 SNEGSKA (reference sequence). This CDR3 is CSARAGGDAGELFF. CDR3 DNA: TGCAGTGCTAGGGCCGGGGGGGACGCCGGGGAGCTGTTTTTT.

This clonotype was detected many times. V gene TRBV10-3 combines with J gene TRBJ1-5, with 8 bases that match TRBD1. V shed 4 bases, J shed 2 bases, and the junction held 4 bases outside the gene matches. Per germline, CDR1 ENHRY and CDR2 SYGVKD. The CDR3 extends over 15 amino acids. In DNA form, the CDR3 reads TGTGCCATCAGTGGCGGACAGGGAGGCAATCAGCCCCAGCATTTT. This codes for CAISGGQGGNQPQHF.

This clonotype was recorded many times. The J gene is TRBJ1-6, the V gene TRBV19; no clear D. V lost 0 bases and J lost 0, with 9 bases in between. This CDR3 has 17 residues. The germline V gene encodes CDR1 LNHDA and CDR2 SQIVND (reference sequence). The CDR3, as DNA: TGTGCCAGTAGTATAGAACCGTCTAGCTCCTATAATTCACCCCTCCACTTT. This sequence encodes CASSIEPSSSYNSPLHF.

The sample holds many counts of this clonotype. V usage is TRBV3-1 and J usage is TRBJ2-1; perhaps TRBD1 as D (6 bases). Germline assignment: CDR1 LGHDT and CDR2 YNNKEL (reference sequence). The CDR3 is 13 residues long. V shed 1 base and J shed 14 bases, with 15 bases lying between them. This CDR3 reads CASSQGGTPGEFF. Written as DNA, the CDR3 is TGTGCCAGCAGCCAAGGGGGGACACCAGGGGAGTTCTTC.

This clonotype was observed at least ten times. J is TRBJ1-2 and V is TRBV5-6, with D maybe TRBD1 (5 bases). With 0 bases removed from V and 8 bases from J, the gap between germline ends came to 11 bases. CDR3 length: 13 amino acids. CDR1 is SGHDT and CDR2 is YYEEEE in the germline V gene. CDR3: CASSLDRSRGYTF. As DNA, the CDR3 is TGTGCCAGCAGCTTGGACAGGTCTAGGGGCTACACCTTC.

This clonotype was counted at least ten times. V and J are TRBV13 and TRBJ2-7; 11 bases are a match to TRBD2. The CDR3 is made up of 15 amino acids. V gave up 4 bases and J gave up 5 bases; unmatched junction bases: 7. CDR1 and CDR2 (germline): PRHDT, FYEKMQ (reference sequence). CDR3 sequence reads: CASSSISGGAHEQYF. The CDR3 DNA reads TGTGCCAGCAGCTCCATTAGCGGGGGGGCCCACGAGCAGTACTTC. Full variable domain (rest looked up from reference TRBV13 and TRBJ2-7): AAGVIQSPRHLIKEKRETATLKCYPIPRHDTVYWYQQGPGQDPQFLISFYEKMQSDKGSIPDRFSAQQFSDYHSELNMSSLELGDSALYFCASSSISGGAHEQYFGPGTRLTVT.

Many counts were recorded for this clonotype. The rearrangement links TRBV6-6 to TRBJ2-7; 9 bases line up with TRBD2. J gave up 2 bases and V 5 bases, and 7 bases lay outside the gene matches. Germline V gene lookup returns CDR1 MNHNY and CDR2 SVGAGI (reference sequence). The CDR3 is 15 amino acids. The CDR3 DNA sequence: TGTGCCAGCAGTCCCGGACTAGCGAGCGCCTACGAGCAGTACTTC. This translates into CASSPGLASAYEQYF.

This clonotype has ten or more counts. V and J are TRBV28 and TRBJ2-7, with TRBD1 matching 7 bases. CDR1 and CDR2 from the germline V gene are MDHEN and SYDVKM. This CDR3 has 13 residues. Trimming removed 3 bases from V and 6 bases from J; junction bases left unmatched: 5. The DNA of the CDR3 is TGTGCCAGCAGTTTTGACAGGGAAGGCGAGCAGTACTTC. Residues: CASSFDREGEQYF. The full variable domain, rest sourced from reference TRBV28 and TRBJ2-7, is DVKVTQSSRYLVKRTGEKVFLECVQDMDHENMFWYRQDPGLGLRLIYFSYDVKMKEKGDIPEGYSVSREKKERFSLILESASTNQTSMYLCASSFDREGEQYFGPGTRLTVT.